Listed below are T cell receptor beta chains from one sample, sequenced in a study of immune heterogeneity within non-small cell lung tumors. A single record per CDR3 protein comes from TCRdb applying MiXCR to the multiplex PCR reads. There are 2,000 or so distinct CDR3 sequences in the sample; almost 30% occur only once, and approximately 26% lies in the top ten. The specimen was lung tumor tissue. The receptors were gathered from a man aged 55 to 70 with non-small cell lung cancer. Both conserved end residues are part of each CDR3. The D gene is left open where the match is weak. Clone sizes are given selectively: once, few, many, or a class where the clone is expanded.

V	J	size	D	CDR3	DNA
TRBV4-2	TRBJ2-5	few	TRBD1	CASSRVLGQGRQETQYF	TGTGCCAGCAGCCGCGTTTTGGGACAGGGTCGCCAAGAGACCCAGTACTTC
TRBV3-1	TRBJ2-5	-	-	CASSPSGRAETQYF	TGTGCCAGCAGCCCGTCCGGCAGGGCTGAGACCCAGTACTTC
TRBV4-2	TRBJ2-3	few	TRBD1	CASSQDITGGSQDKQYF	TGTGCCAGCAGCCAAGATATAACAGGGGGTTCCCAAGATAAGCAGTATTTT
TRBV5-6	TRBJ2-3	once	-	CSSSTPGPGADTQYF	TGTTCCAGCAGCACCCCGGGACCCGGGGCAGATACGCAGTATTTT
TRBV19	TRBJ1-1	medium-sized	-	CASMVLRTNRNTEAFF	TGTGCCAGTATGGTCCTGCGTACAAACAGGAACACTGAAGCTTTCTTT
TRBV20-1	TRBJ2-3	-	TRBD2	CSAQRDYSGAQYF	TGCAGTGCTCAGAGGGACTACTCCGGAGCGCAGTATTTT
TRBV12-3/TRBV12-4	TRBJ2-3	medium-sized	-	CASSLGVDTQYF	TGTGCCAGCAGTCTGGGGGTAGATACGCAGTATTTT
TRBV6-2/TRBV6-3	TRBJ1-2	-	TRBD1	CASTTDRVIYGYTF	TGTGCCAGCACGACGGACAGGGTGATCTATGGCTACACCTTC
TRBV2	TRBJ2-5	-	TRBD2	CASKASGNQETQYF	TGTGCCAGCAAGGCTAGCGGGAATCAAGAGACCCAGTACTTC
TRBV2	TRBJ2-3	few	TRBD2	CASSEVGKRGSSTDTQYF	TGTGCCAGCAGTGAAGTCGGGAAGCGGGGATCTAGCACAGATACGCAGTATTTT
TRBV27	TRBJ1-2	-	TRBD1	CANSPRDRGGTHYGYTF	TGTGCCAACAGTCCCCGGGACAGGGGGGGGACGCACTATGGCTACACCTTC
TRBV6-1	TRBJ2-3	medium-sized	TRBD2	CASSLRLAGGLLTDTQYF	TGTGCCAGCAGTCTTCGTCTAGCGGGAGGGCTATTGACAGATACGCAGTATTTT
TRBV20-1	TRBJ1-6	few	-	CSAPDSSYNSPLHF	TGCAGTGCGCCGGACAGCTCCTATAATTCACCCCTCCACTTT
TRBV28	TRBJ1-5	-	TRBD1	CASSPTGAGGQPQHF	TGTGCCAGCAGTCCAACAGGGGCGGGTGGGCAGCCCCAGCATTTT
TRBV5-6	TRBJ1-4	few	-	CASSLVGSNEKLFF	TGTGCCAGCAGCTTGGTAGGGAGTAATGAAAAACTGTTTTTT
TRBV6-5	TRBJ2-2	-	-	CASSYVGINTGELFF	TGTGCCAGCAGTTACGTCGGGATTAACACCGGGGAGCTGTTTTTT
TRBV2	TRBJ2-3	-	TRBD2	CASSEGGSGTDTQYF	TGTGCCAGCAGTGAAGGCGGGAGTGGCACAGATACGCAGTATTTT
TRBV11-3	TRBJ2-7	few	-	CASSLDFGGRREQYF	TGTGCCAGCAGCTTAGATTTCGGGGGCCGACGCGAGCAGTACTTC
TRBV2	TRBJ2-3	few	-	CASRWDFTDTQYF	TGTGCCAGCAGATGGGACTTCACAGATACGCAGTATTTT
TRBV29-1	TRBJ2-6	-	-	CSVATSGANVLTF	TGCAGCGTTGCAACCTCTGGGGCCAACGTCCTGACTTTC
TRBV11-2	TRBJ1-1	few	-	CASSIKERTEAFF	TGTGCCAGCAGCATAAAAGAGCGGACTGAAGCTTTCTTT
TRBV28	TRBJ1-5	-	-	CASSLYADSPNQPQHF	TGTGCCAGCAGTTTATATGCGGACAGCCCTAATCAGCCCCAGCATTTT
TRBV7-6	TRBJ2-7	-	-	CASSSVGGDYEQYF	TGTGCCAGCAGCTCGGTGGGGGGAGACTACGAGCAGTACTTC
TRBV6-1	TRBJ2-1	few	TRBD2	CASRRRAGGGNEQFF	TGTGCCAGCCGGCGTCGAGCGGGAGGGGGCAATGAGCAGTTCTTC
TRBV6-1	TRBJ1-1	-	-	CASSVRGGTEAFF	TGTGCCAGCAGTGTCAGGGGAGGCACTGAAGCTTTCTTT
TRBV10-3	TRBJ2-7	-	-	CAIRGEGRLAGEQYF	TGTGCCATCAGGGGTGAAGGACGGCTTGCAGGCGAGCAGTACTTC
TRBV15	TRBJ2-1	-	-	CATNARGEGRDEQFF	TGTGCCACCAACGCTAGGGGGGAGGGCCGCGATGAGCAGTTCTTC
TRBV6-1	TRBJ2-3	medium-sized	TRBD2	CASNRLAGGRPDTQYF	TGTGCCAGCAATCGACTAGCGGGAGGGCGGCCAGATACGCAGTATTTT
TRBV20-1	TRBJ1-3	-	-	CSAPSFSGNTIYF	TGCAGTGCCCCGAGCTTCTCTGGAAACACCATATATTTT
TRBV10-3	TRBJ2-2	-	-	CAISESRVRELFF	TGTGCCATCAGTGAGTCAAGGGTACGGGAGCTGTTTTTT
TRBV13	TRBJ2-7	large	-	CASSLEGQTYEQYF	TGTGCCAGCAGCTTAGAAGGGCAGACCTACGAGCAGTACTTC
TRBV27	TRBJ1-6	-	-	CASSKLGAANSPLHF	TGTGCCAGCAGTAAATTAGGGGCAGCTAATTCACCCCTCCACTTT
TRBV5-5	TRBJ1-2	few	-	CASSLTVTYGYTF	TGTGCCAGCAGCTTGACAGTTACTTATGGCTACACCTTC
TRBV12-3/TRBV12-4	TRBJ1-5	medium-sized	-	CASSVTWSRPQHF	TGTGCCAGCAGTGTGACATGGAGTCGGCCCCAGCATTTT
TRBV20-1	TRBJ2-1	-	-	CSARASDRMMEKFF	TGCAGTGCTAGAGCTAGCGACCGCATGATGGAGAAGTTCTTC
TRBV19	TRBJ2-4	-	-	CASSILGAKNIQYF	TGTGCCAGTAGTATTCTGGGAGCCAAAAACATTCAGTACTTC
TRBV7-9	TRBJ2-7	medium-sized	-	CASSLEGGGYEQYF	TGTGCCAGCAGCTTGGAGGGTGGGGGCTACGAGCAGTACTTC
TRBV5-1	TRBJ2-2	-	-	CASSLVGYTGELFF	TGCGCCAGCAGCTTGGTGGGATACACCGGGGAGCTGTTTTTT
TRBV5-1	TRBJ1-2	medium-sized	-	CASSSLTSNYGYTF	TGCGCCAGCAGCTCCCTGACAAGTAACTATGGCTACACCTTC
TRBV28	TRBJ1-1	few	-	CASSYPIFTGRLLKKNTEAFF	TGTGCCAGCAGTTACCCTATTTTTACAGGGCGACTCTTAAAAAAGAACACTGAAGCTTTCTTT
TRBV20-1	TRBJ2-7	-	-	CSASQEGLGYEQYF	TGCAGTGCTAGCCAGGAAGGGCTCGGCTACGAGCAGTACTTC
TRBV4-3	TRBJ2-5	-	-	CASSQDAGPRETQYF	TGCGCCAGCAGCCAAGACGCAGGGCCTCGGGAGACCCAGTACTTC
TRBV19	TRBJ2-7	-	-	CASSAVSYEQYF	TGTGCCAGTAGTGCCGTCTCCTACGAGCAGTACTTC
TRBV24-1	TRBJ1-2	-	-	CATSEPGKDGYTF	TGTGCCACCAGTGAACCAGGGAAGGACGGCTACACCTTC
TRBV5-8	TRBJ2-3	-	TRBD2	CASSFRWGLAGIGDTDTQYF	TGTGCCAGCAGCTTCAGATGGGGACTAGCGGGAATTGGGGACACAGATACGCAGTATTTT
TRBV28	TRBJ1-6	few	-	CASSTYPFNNSPLHF	TGTGCCAGCAGTACGTATCCGTTCAATAATTCACCCCTCCACTTT
TRBV10-3	TRBJ1-1	-	-	CATRWGNTEAFF	TGTGCCACGAGGTGGGGAAACACTGAAGCTTTCTTT
TRBV7-6	TRBJ2-1	-	-	CASSPLQGEGYNEQFF	TGTGCCAGCAGCCCACTACAGGGGGAGGGCTACAATGAGCAGTTCTTC
TRBV4-2	TRBJ2-2	-	-	CASSQEVGRGTGELFF	TGTGCCAGCAGCCAAGAGGTCGGGAGAGGCACCGGGGAGCTGTTTTTT
TRBV20-1	TRBJ1-1	-	-	CSARDQGTVNTEAFF	TGCAGTGCTAGAGATCAGGGGACCGTAAACACTGAAGCTTTCTTT
TRBV6-1	TRBJ2-5	few	-	CASSDPLRGYNQETQYF	TGTGCCAGCAGTGACCCCCTGAGGGGGTATAACCAAGAGACCCAGTACTTC
TRBV28	TRBJ2-1	-	TRBD1	CASSAGTGGGNERFF	TGTGCCAGCAGTGCCGGGACAGGGGGTGGAAATGAGCGGTTCTTC
TRBV7-9	TRBJ2-3	-	-	CASSLVGATDTQYF	TGTGCCAGCAGCTTAGTAGGCGCCACAGATACGCAGTATTTT
TRBV6-5	TRBJ1-3	-	-	CASSYHGVSGNTIYF	TGTGCCAGCAGTTACCACGGGGTCTCTGGAAACACCATATATTTT
TRBV6-2/TRBV6-3	TRBJ2-5	few	-	CASSYGRTIGGETQYF	TGTGCCAGCAGTTACGGGCGGACCATTGGGGGGGAGACCCAGTACTTC
TRBV19	TRBJ2-7	-	TRBD2	CASGGWEGPTYEQYF	TGTGCCAGTGGAGGCTGGGAGGGACCCACCTACGAGCAGTACTTC
TRBV10-1	TRBJ2-2	large	-	CASSESKGRGTGELFF	TGCGCCAGCAGTGAGTCAAAGGGGCGCGGCACCGGGGAGCTGTTTTTT
TRBV11-3	TRBJ1-3	few	-	CASTRQGTGNTIYF	TGTGCCAGCACCAGACAAGGGACTGGAAACACCATATATTTT